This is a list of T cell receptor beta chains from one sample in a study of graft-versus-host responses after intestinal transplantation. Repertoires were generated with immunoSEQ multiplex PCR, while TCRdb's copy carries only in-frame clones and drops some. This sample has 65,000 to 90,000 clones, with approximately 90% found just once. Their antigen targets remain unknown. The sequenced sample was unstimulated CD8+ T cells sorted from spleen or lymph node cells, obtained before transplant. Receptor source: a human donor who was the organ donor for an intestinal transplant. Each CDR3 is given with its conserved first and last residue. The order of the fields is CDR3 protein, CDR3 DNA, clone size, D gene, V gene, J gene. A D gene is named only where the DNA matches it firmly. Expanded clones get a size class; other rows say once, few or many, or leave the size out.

CDR3aa: CASRTGYEQYF; CDR3nt: TGTGCCAGCCGGACCGGCTACGAGCAGTACTTC; abundance: -; d_gene: -; v_gene: TRBV19; j_gene: TRBJ2-7
CDR3aa: CSVLGGRAAEAFF; CDR3nt: TGCAGCGTTTTAGGGGGAAGGGCGGCTGAAGCTTTCTTT; abundance: -; d_gene: -; v_gene: TRBV29-1; j_gene: TRBJ1-1
CDR3aa: CASSFYAGSVDTQYF; CDR3nt: TGCGCCAGCAGCTTTTATGCGGGGAGCGTAGATACGCAGTATTTT; abundance: -; d_gene: -; v_gene: TRBV5-1; j_gene: TRBJ2-3
CDR3aa: CASSPYSGGAYNEQFF; CDR3nt: TGTGCCAGCAGCCCCTATAGCGGGGGGGCCTACAATGAGCAGTTCTTC; abundance: -; d_gene: TRBD2; v_gene: TRBV14; j_gene: TRBJ2-1
CDR3aa: CASGLGDSNQPQHF; CDR3nt: TGTGCTAGTGGTTTGGGAGATAGCAATCAGCCCCAGCATTTT; abundance: once; d_gene: -; v_gene: TRBV12-5; j_gene: TRBJ1-5
CDR3aa: CASSYVAGDHNEQFF; CDR3nt: TGTGCCAGCAGTTACGTAGCGGGAGACCACAATGAGCAGTTCTTC; abundance: -; d_gene: TRBD2; v_gene: TRBV6-5; j_gene: TRBJ2-1
CDR3aa: CASSHIFPARKTYGYTF; CDR3nt: TGTGCCAGCAGCCACATTTTTCCAGCTCGAAAGACCTATGGCTACACCTTC; abundance: -; d_gene: -; v_gene: TRBV7-4; j_gene: TRBJ1-2
CDR3aa: CASSLSTGPEAFF; CDR3nt: TGTGCCAGCAGCTTGTCGACAGGACCTGAAGCTTTCTTT; abundance: -; d_gene: -; v_gene: TRBV5-6; j_gene: TRBJ1-1
CDR3aa: CASSQAFGYLAGYTF; CDR3nt: TGTGCCAGCAGCCAGGCGTTTGGGTACCTGGCTGGCTACACCTTC; abundance: -; d_gene: -; v_gene: TRBV14; j_gene: TRBJ1-2
CDR3aa: CASSLRGTGGGYTF; CDR3nt: TGTGCCAGCAGTTTACGCGGGACAGGGGGAGGCTACACCTTC; abundance: once; d_gene: TRBD1; v_gene: TRBV28; j_gene: TRBJ1-2
CDR3aa: CASRFQGGKNIQYF; CDR3nt: TGCGCCAGCAGATTTCAGGGGGGCAAAAACATTCAGTACTTC; abundance: -; d_gene: -; v_gene: TRBV10-1; j_gene: TRBJ2-4
CDR3aa: CATSRGGGPPDTQYF; CDR3nt: TGTGCCACCAGCAGAGGTGGGGGGCCCCCAGATACGCAGTATTTT; abundance: -; d_gene: -; v_gene: TRBV15; j_gene: TRBJ2-3
CDR3aa: CASSLNPGTEDYEQYF; CDR3nt: TGTGCCAGCAGCTTAAACCCTGGGACAGAGGATTACGAGCAGTACTTC; abundance: few; d_gene: TRBD1; v_gene: TRBV5-4; j_gene: TRBJ2-7
CDR3aa: CASSRGGLGEQFF; CDR3nt: TGTGCCAGCAGCCGGGGGGGGTTGGGGGAGCAGTTCTTC; abundance: -; d_gene: TRBD2; v_gene: TRBV27; j_gene: TRBJ2-1
CDR3aa: CASSEALTGDYEQYF; CDR3nt: TGTGCCAGCAGTGAAGCGCTAACGGGGGATTACGAGCAGTACTTC; abundance: -; d_gene: -; v_gene: TRBV2; j_gene: TRBJ2-7
CDR3aa: CASSLADRNYEQYF; CDR3nt: TGTGCCAGCAGCTTAGCTGACAGGAACTACGAGCAGTACTTC; abundance: -; d_gene: -; v_gene: TRBV11-2; j_gene: TRBJ2-7
CDR3aa: CSVRTGNTEAFF; CDR3nt: TGCAGCGTCCGGACAGGGAACACTGAAGCTTTCTTT; abundance: -; d_gene: TRBD1; v_gene: TRBV29-1; j_gene: TRBJ1-1
CDR3aa: CASSPNAGLFPGELFF; CDR3nt: TGTGCCAGCAGTCCCAACGCGGGACTATTCCCCGGGGAGCTGTTTTTT; abundance: -; d_gene: TRBD2; v_gene: TRBV27; j_gene: TRBJ2-2
CDR3aa: CASSFLFLGWDTEAFF; CDR3nt: TGTGCCAGCAGCTTCCTTTTTTTGGGGTGGGACACTGAAGCTTTCTTT; abundance: once; d_gene: -; v_gene: TRBV7-9; j_gene: TRBJ1-1
CDR3aa: CASSSYSNQPQHF; CDR3nt: TGTGCCAGCAGTTCTTATAGCAATCAGCCCCAGCATTTT; abundance: -; d_gene: -; v_gene: TRBV6-1; j_gene: TRBJ1-5
CDR3aa: CASSLIPQGNSPLHF; CDR3nt: TGCGCCAGCAGCTTGATCCCACAGGGGAATTCACCCCTCCACTTT; abundance: -; d_gene: TRBD1; v_gene: TRBV5-1; j_gene: TRBJ1-6
CDR3aa: CASSLRGNTEAFF; CDR3nt: TGTGCCAGCAGCTTAAGAGGGAACACTGAAGCTTTCTTT; abundance: -; d_gene: -; v_gene: TRBV13; j_gene: TRBJ1-1
CDR3aa: CASSGQGNTGELFF; CDR3nt: TGCGCCAGCAGCGGACAGGGAAACACCGGGGAGCTGTTTTTT; abundance: -; d_gene: TRBD1; v_gene: TRBV10-2; j_gene: TRBJ2-2
CDR3aa: CASSLVYQQNTGELFF; CDR3nt: TGTGCCAGCAGCTTAGTATACCAGCAGAACACCGGGGAGCTGTTTTTT; abundance: -; d_gene: -; v_gene: TRBV7-9; j_gene: TRBJ2-2